This record concerns one T cell receptor beta chain sequence. This CDR3 is also generated by other DNA sequences in the sample. The table came from immunoSEQ multiplex PCR; TCRdb's copy has only in-frame clones and leaves some out. The sample records tens of thousands of clones, more than 70% being singletons. The CDR3 length is 17 residues. The ends lost 2 bases at V and 5 bases at J; junction bases unmatched: 8. Germline values: CDR1 SGHTA, CDR2 FQGTGA. This record belongs to a study of control samples from healthy donors and cancer patients. This TCR came from a man aged 40-49 years with colorectal cancer. The chain joins TRBV7-3 to TRBJ2-3; 12 nucleotides agree with TRBD2. Sequences were obtained from PBMCs. The CDR3 loop is CASSLSTSGGLIDTQYF. The CDR3 DNA reads TGTGCCAGCAGCTTATCGACTAGCGGGGGTTTGATAGATACGCAGTATTTT.